These T cell receptor beta chains were read from a single sample in a study of cytomegalovirus exposure and HLA in healthy donors. Method: immunoSEQ multiplex PCR; TCRdb's copy keeps in-frame clones and lacks some. Among fewer than 250,000 clones listed, 70% to 80% were seen once. Sequenced material: PBMCs. The source is a male donor in good health and CMV-seropositive. Each CDR3 is given with its conserved first and last residue. Fields, in order: clone size, V gene, D gene, J gene, CDR3 DNA, CDR3 protein. D genes are given only for firm matches. For some rows the clone size is stated as once, few or many, or as a class when expanded; others skip it.

.,TRBV6-1,TRBD1,TRBJ1-2,TGTGCCAGCAGTAACTTGGGACAGGGGGCAGATGGCTACACCTTC,CASSNLGQGADGYTF
.,TRBV2,TRBD1,TRBJ2-7,TGTGCCAGCTTCTCGAGGGACAGCTCCTACGAGCAGTACTTC,CASFSRDSSYEQYF
few,TRBV7-8,TRBD2,TRBJ2-2,TGTGCCAGCAGCCTGCGGACTAGCTCAATTACCGGGGAGCTGTTTTTT,CASSLRTSSITGELFF
.,TRBV19,TRBD2,TRBJ2-1,TGTGCCAGTAGTCGAGCCGGGACTATGATCGCCAGTAATGAGCAGTTCTTC,CASSRAGTMIASNEQFF
.,TRBV7-2,TRBD1,TRBJ1-6,TGTGCCAGCAGGGGGACAGGGGGGGATTCACCCCTCCACTTT,CASRGTGGDSPLHF
once,TRBV18,.,TRBJ2-3,TGTGCCAGCTCACCCCGGGTCCCCACAGATACGCAGTATTTT,CASSPRVPTDTQYF
.,TRBV10-3,.,TRBJ1-1,TGTGCCATCAGTGAGCCCCTACAGGGAGCGAACACTGAAGCTTTCTTT,CAISEPLQGANTEAFF
.,TRBV5-4,.,TRBJ2-3,TGTGCCAGCAGCTTGTACAGGGAAACAGATACGCAGTATTTT,CASSLYRETDTQYF
.,TRBV7-2,TRBD2,TRBJ2-7,TGTGCCAGCACCCATAGGGCAGGTAGCGGGAAGGTCGAGCAGTACTTC,CASTHRAGSGKVEQYF
few,TRBV7-8,TRBD2,TRBJ2-7,TGTGCCAGCAGTTTCCCAGCGGGGTTTTACGAGCAGTACTTC,CASSFPAGFYEQYF
.,TRBV10-3,TRBD2,TRBJ2-7,TGTGCCATCAGTGATCCCGGGACTAGCGGGAGCTACGAGCAGTACTTC,CAISDPGTSGSYEQYF
.,TRBV9,.,TRBJ2-3,TGTGCCAGCAGCGTAGTCCCCTCAGATACGCAGTATTTT,CASSVVPSDTQYF
.,TRBV5-1,TRBD1,TRBJ2-1,TGCGCCAGCAGGCAGATTCCGGGACAGGGGATAGTCAATGAGCAGTTCTTC,CASRQIPGQGIVNEQFF
.,TRBV7-2,TRBD2,TRBJ2-1,TGTGCCAGCAGCTTAGCTTCCGGGGGGGCAGGTGGGGAGCAGTTCTTC,CASSLASGGAGGEQFF
once,TRBV28,.,TRBJ2-5,TGTGCCAGCAGTTTAGGACTTCGAGAGACCCAGTACTTC,CASSLGLRETQYF
.,TRBV5-1,.,TRBJ1-5,TGCGCCAGCAGGGACAATAGCAATCAGCCCCAGCATTTT,CASRDNSNQPQHF
.,TRBV4-3,.,TRBJ2-3,TGCGCCAGCAGCCAAGATTCAGTCGCCAGGAATACGCAGTATTTT,CASSQDSVARNTQYF
.,TRBV11-2,.,TRBJ2-1,TGTGCCAGCAGCTTTACCTCATCCTGGGGAGTCAATGAGCAGTTCTTC,CASSFTSSWGVNEQFF
.,TRBV27,TRBD2,TRBJ2-7,TGTGCCAGCCGAAACGAAGAGGCGGGGGGGCAGCACGAGCAGTACTTC,CASRNEEAGGQHEQYF
.,TRBV28,.,TRBJ2-7,TGTGCCAGCGGGCTCTACGAGCAGTACTTC,CASGLYEQYF
.,TRBV6-6,TRBD2,TRBJ2-1,TGTGCCAGCAGTTACTCGATGACTAGCGACAATGAGCAGTTCTTC,CASSYSMTSDNEQFF
once,TRBV6-5,TRBD2,TRBJ2-1,TGTGCCAGCAGTTACCCGGTGACTAGCGGCTTTAGGCAGTTCTTC,CASSYPVTSGFRQFF
.,TRBV6-1,TRBD1,TRBJ2-1,TGTGCCAGCAGTGCGACGACAGGGTCGGATGAGCAGTTCTTC,CASSATTGSDEQFF
few,TRBV5-1,TRBD2,TRBJ2-7,TGCGCCAGCAGCTTGGTCGGACTAGCGGGAGGTGAGCAGTACTTC,CASSLVGLAGGEQYF
.,TRBV6-5,TRBD1,TRBJ1-2,TGTGCCAGCAGTTACTTTGGACAGGGTGGTTCGGACGGCTACACCTTC,CASSYFGQGGSDGYTF
.,TRBV12-5,.,TRBJ2-1,TGTGCTAGTGGTTTGGAGGTTCGGACAGTGAAACTCAATGAGCAGTTCTTC,CASGLEVRTVKLNEQFF
once,TRBV7-3,TRBD1,TRBJ1-1,TGTGCCAGCAGCTTAACGTTAATAGGGCAGGGGGCGAGCACTGAAGCTTTCTTT,CASSLTLIGQGASTEAFF
.,TRBV7-9,.,TRBJ1-1,TGTGCCAGCAGCTTAGACTGGGGCGCCGGCGGTACTGAAGCTTTCTTT,CASSLDWGAGGTEAFF
.,TRBV9,.,TRBJ2-1,TGTGCCAGCAGCGTAGAGGGGGCTAGCGGGTTATACAATGAGCAGTTCTTC,CASSVEGASGLYNEQFF
.,TRBV28,TRBD2,TRBJ2-1,TGTGCCAGCAGTTCTCCTTTCAGCGGGGGGGCCAGGATTGATGAGCAGTTCTTC,CASSSPFSGGARIDEQFF
.,TRBV5-6,TRBD2,TRBJ2-3,TGTGCCAGCAGCTCCCCCTCTAGCGGGCCCAGCACAGATACGCAGTATTTT,CASSSPSSGPSTDTQYF
.,TRBV28,TRBD1,TRBJ1-1,TGTGCCAGCAGTGGAGGGGGCGCGGGCAGCAACACTGAAGCTTTCTTT,CASSGGGAGSNTEAFF
.,TRBV30,.,TRBJ1-6,TGTGCCTGGAGTGCTTCCATTGAGAGCTCCTATAATTCACCCCTCCACTTT,CAWSASIESSYNSPLHF
.,TRBV5-6,TRBD1,TRBJ2-7,TGTGCCAGCAGCTTGATAGGCGCCAACAGGGGCTCCTACGAGCAGTACTTC,CASSLIGANRGSYEQYF
.,TRBV6-5,.,TRBJ1-5,TGTGCCAGCACGGAGACGGGGGGGCAGCCCCAGCATTTT,CASTETGGQPQHF
few,TRBV4-3,.,TRBJ1-4,TGCGCCAGCAGCCAGGGGGGAGCAACTAATGAAAAACTGTTTTTT,CASSQGGATNEKLFF
.,TRBV11-3,.,TRBJ2-7,TGTGCCAGCAGCTTATTTAGTAACTACGAGCAGTACTTC,CASSLFSNYEQYF
.,TRBV4-3,.,TRBJ1-2,TGCGCCAGCAGCCAAGAGCCAGGGCCAAACTATGGCTACACCTTC,CASSQEPGPNYGYTF
.,TRBV5-5,TRBD1,TRBJ2-1,TGTGCCAGCAGCTTGGGGGACAGGGTCGACAATGAGCAGTTCTTC,CASSLGDRVDNEQFF
few,TRBV28,.,TRBJ1-2,TGTGCCAGCAGTTTCGGAGGGACCCTAACTACCGGCTACACCTTC,CASSFGGTLTTGYTF
.,TRBV6-5,TRBD2,TRBJ2-1,TGTGCCAGCGACGGGGGGGGGCACAATGAGCAGTTCTTC,CASDGGGHNEQFF
.,TRBV9,.,TRBJ1-5,TGTGCCAGCAGCGTAGAAGGGGTCCAGCCCCAGCATTTT,CASSVEGVQPQHF
few,TRBV18,TRBD2,TRBJ2-5,TGTGCCAGCTCACCGGGACTAGCGGGAGGACTTCGTGGGGGAGAGACCCAGTACTTC,CASSPGLAGGLRGGETQYF
.,TRBV19,.,TRBJ1-1,TGTGCCAGTAGTATGGGGGGTTTTACTGAAGCTTTCTTT,CASSMGGFTEAFF
.,TRBV6-1,.,TRBJ1-5,TGTGCCAGCAGTGAAGCGCTTCAGGGTCCCCAGCCCCAGCATTTT,CASSEALQGPQPQHF
.,TRBV18,TRBD1,TRBJ1-4,TGTGCCAGCTCACCAGTTAGGACAGGGCAGGAAAAACTGTTTTTT,CASSPVRTGQEKLFF
.,TRBV6-5,.,TRBJ1-4,TGTGCCAGCAGTTACTCGATCCCGAGAGGTGAAAAACTGTTTTTT,CASSYSIPRGEKLFF
.,TRBV7-3,TRBD1,TRBJ2-2,TGTGCCAGCAGCATGGACAGGGGGCAGTGGGGGGAGCTGTTTTTT,CASSMDRGQWGELFF
.,TRBV5-6,.,TRBJ2-3,TGTGCCAGCACCCCCGGGGGAGGCAGGAGCACAGATACGCAGTATTTT,CASTPGGGRSTDTQYF
.,TRBV4-3,TRBD1,TRBJ2-5,TGCGCCAGCAGCCAAGGACAGGGGCCAGAGACCCAGTACTTC,CASSQGQGPETQYF
few,TRBV5-4,.,TRBJ1-2,TGTGCCAGCAGCTTTCCGTGGAGGAACTATGGCTACACCTTC,CASSFPWRNYGYTF
.,TRBV14,TRBD2,TRBJ2-1,TGTGCCAGCAGCCAAGAGGGTAGACTGAAGGGACTAGCGGGAGGGTATGAGCAGTTCTTC,CASSQEGRLKGLAGGYEQFF
.,TRBV5-1,TRBD1,TRBJ2-4,TGCGCCAGCAGCTTGGCCACAGGGGGAAACATTCAGTACTTC,CASSLATGGNIQYF
.,TRBV10-3,TRBD1,TRBJ2-2,TGTGCCATCAGTGGCTACCTGACAGGGGATATGAGCGGGGAGCTGTTTTTT,CAISGYLTGDMSGELFF
.,TRBV19,.,TRBJ1-2,TGTGCCAGTCTCGGGGTCGGGAGCTATGGCTACACCTTC,CASLGVGSYGYTF
.,TRBV4-3,.,TRBJ2-7,TGCGCCAGCAGCCAAGATCCAAGACTCCCTCACTACGAGCAGTACTTC,CASSQDPRLPHYEQYF
.,TRBV9,TRBD1,TRBJ1-4,TGTGCCAGCAGCGTAGCCGGGACAGCTAATGAAAAACTGTTTTTT,CASSVAGTANEKLFF
.,TRBV13,.,TRBJ1-5,TGTGCCAGCAGCCTCGGGAGGGGCCATCAGCCCCAGCATTTT,CASSLGRGHQPQHF
.,TRBV18,.,TRBJ2-7,TGTGCCAGCTCACAGACAGTCTACGAGCAGTACTTC,CASSQTVYEQYF
.,TRBV30,TRBD2,TRBJ2-5,TGTGCCTGGAGTGTACTAAGAACTAGCGGGGAGCGTGGGACCCAGTACTTC,CAWSVLRTSGERGTQYF